This T cell receptor (beta chain) derives from a study of T-cell memory formation after mild COVID-19. MiXCR, run by TCRdb on the 5' RACE reads, gives a single entry per CDR3 protein. The table has roughly 40,000 distinct CDR3 sequences, more than 7% seen once. Germline V gene lookup returns CDR1 SGHVS and CDR2 FNYEAQ. Trimming removed 5 bases at V and 8 bases at J, with 24 bases between. The CDR3 has 16 residues. The genes are TRBV7-6 and TRBJ1-2; tentatively, D is TRBD1 (5 bases). Sequences were obtained from PBMCs or a T cell subset sorted from them (not recorded which). This TCR derives from a man between 18 and 29 years old who had mild COVID-19 (a few samples of this study predate the infection). Cell type and time point are not known. CDR3 sequence (DNA): TGTGCCAGCAGCCGAGCGGAGCACGCAGGGCTTCAGGGCTACACCTTC. Translated, it gives CASSRAEHAGLQGYTF.